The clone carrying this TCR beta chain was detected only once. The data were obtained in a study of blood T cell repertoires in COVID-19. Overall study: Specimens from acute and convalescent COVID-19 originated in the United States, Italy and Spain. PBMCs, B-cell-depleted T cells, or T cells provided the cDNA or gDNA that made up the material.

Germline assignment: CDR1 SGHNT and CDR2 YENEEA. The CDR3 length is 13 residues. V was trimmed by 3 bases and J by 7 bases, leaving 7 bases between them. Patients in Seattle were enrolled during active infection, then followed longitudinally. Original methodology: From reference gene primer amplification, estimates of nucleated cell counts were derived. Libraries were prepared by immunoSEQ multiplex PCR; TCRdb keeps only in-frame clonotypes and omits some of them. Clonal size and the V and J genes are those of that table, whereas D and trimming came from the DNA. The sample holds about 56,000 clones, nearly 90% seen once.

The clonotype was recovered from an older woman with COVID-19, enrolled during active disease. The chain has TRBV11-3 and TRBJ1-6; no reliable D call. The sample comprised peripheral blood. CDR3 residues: CASSFFRNSPLHF. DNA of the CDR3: TGTGCCAGCAGCTTTTTTAGAAATTCACCCCTCCACTTT.